The clone carrying this T cell receptor beta chain is a singleton in its sample. This specimen comes from a study of blood T cell repertoires in COVID-19. V gave up 8 bases and J gave up 0 bases, with 11 bases separating them. Germline V gene sequence: CDR1 LNHDA, CDR2 SQIVND (reference sequence). This CDR3 has 14 residues. Using immunoSEQ multiplex PCR, the repertoire was profiled, and TCRdb retains in-frame clones only, with some absent. The sample includes under 150,000 clones, roughly four fifths of them seen just once. This sequence was found in a man aged 25-40 years who had recovered from COVID-19. The source material was PBMCs or T cells enriched from blood (not recorded which). The chain combines TRBV19 with TRBJ1-5; D may be TRBD1 (6 bases). Here the CDR3 reads CASGQHNSNQPQHF. DNA of the CDR3: TGTGCCAGTGGACAGCACAATAGCAATCAGCCCCAGCATTTT.